Below are 8 T cell receptor beta chains sequenced from a single sample in a study of tumor-infiltrating lymphocytes in primary liver carcinoma. Priming with a constant-region primer yielded TCR beta cDNA from 400 to 550 ng total RNA. Researchers made the TCR beta libraries by running three nested multiplex PCR rounds with slightly modified ARM-PCR. Forward primers for TRBV1-TRBV30 and a C-beta reverse primer served the first two PCR rounds, at around 9 cycles each. TCRdb recomputed calls from the multiplex PCR reads with MiXCR, one row per CDR3 protein. The sample has 300,000 to 400,000 distinct CDR3 sequences, less than 65% seen once; the top ten hold about 6%. Germline DNA was extracted alongside blood RNA, which was obtained from unsorted whole blood. Source material: peripheral blood. The receptors were gathered from a man in his forties or fifties with primary liver carcinoma and hepatitis B virus infection.

The V gene is TRBV24-1, the J gene TRBJ2-3; 13 bases fit TRBD2. Unmatched junction bases numbered 9, after V lost 0 bases and J lost 4 bases. The CDR3 consists of 19 residues. Germline V gene sequence: CDR1 KGHDR, CDR2 SFDVKD. The CDR3 DNA is TGTGCCACCAGTGATTTGACTAGCGGGAGGGCGTCCTCCGCAGATACGCAGTATTTT. Protein: CATSDLTSGRASSADTQYF.

This clonotype was detected ten times or more. This chain joins TRBV12-3 or TRBV12-4 and TRBJ2-7; D remains unclear. The CDR3 has 11 residues. V shed 5 bases and J shed 2 bases, with 4 bases lying between them. For the CDR3, the DNA is TGTGCCAGCAGTACAACCTACGAGCAGTACTTC. This sequence encodes CASSTTYEQYF.

This clonotype was observed at least ten times. The chain is built from TRBV11-2 and TRBJ2-7; TRBD2 agrees at 9 bases. Germline CDR1 and CDR2: SGHAT and FQNNGV. The J segment lost 11 bases and the V segment lost 5 bases, leaving 16 bases of the junction unmatched. The CDR3 runs to 15 residues. The CDR3 protein is CASSRLVAGVFGEYF. In nucleotides, the CDR3 is TGTGCCAGCAGCAGGCTGGTAGCGGGAGTCTTCGGAGAGTACTTC.

A remark on this clonotype: This is likely a read error, given that the CDR3 carries no conserved phenylalanine or tryptophan at its end. The limits of the CDR3 on the DNA are not certain, so only TCRdb's listed CDR3 is given. The chain has TRBV11-2 and TRBJ2-3. Counting both end residues, the CDR3 totals 15 amino acids. Germline loops: CDR1 SGHAT, CDR2 FQNNGV. CDR3 loop: CASSSQLGSTDTHYI.

Concerning this clonotype: A read error may be the cause here, since a much bigger clone is one base away. This rearrangement joins TRBV6-2 or TRBV6-3 to TRBJ2-2; TRBD2 agrees at 7 bases. The ends lost 7 bases at V and 2 bases at J; junction bases unmatched: 7. Germline V gene sequence: CDR1 MNHEY, CDR2 SVGEGT. There are 15 residues in the CDR3. CDR3 coding DNA: TGTGCCAGCAAACGTTGGGACTATAACACCGGGGAGCTGTTTTTT. Translation: CASKRWDYNTGELFF.

For this clonotype: It may be a read error: a sequence one base away is much more abundant. J is TRBJ1-5 and V is TRBV6-2 or TRBV6-3; possibly TRBD1 for D (6 bases). V dropped 3 bases and J dropped 1 base, with 19 bases sitting between them. Germline-derived CDR1 and CDR2 are MNHEY and SVGEGT. The CDR3 extends over 18 amino acids. Here the CDR3 reads CASSYAPAGAMSNQPQHF. The CDR3 nucleotides read TGTGCCAGCAGTTATGCGCCTGCAGGGGCGATGAGCAATCAGCCCCAGCATTTT.

This chain joins TRBV6-5 and TRBJ2-1; D perhaps matches TRBD1 (5 bases). Trimming took off 4 bases at V and 6 bases at J, with 19 bases between the two ends. From germline, CDR1 is MNHEY and CDR2 SVGAGI. The length of the CDR3 is 16 residues. CDR3 amino acids: CASSSPGRHRSNEQFF. DNA for the CDR3: TGTGCCAGCAGTTCCCCAGGCCGGCACAGGAGCAATGAGCAGTTCTTC.

Remarks on this clonotype: A read error may explain this, as a much larger clone is one base away. The chain carries TRBV6-5 and TRBJ2-2; D is unresolved. With 6 bases removed from V and 1 base from J, the gap between germline ends came to 6 bases. This CDR3 comprises 13 residues. Looked up from germline, CDR1 is MNHEY and CDR2 is SVGAGI. The DNA of the CDR3 is TGTGCCAGCAGATCGTTGAACACCGGGGAGCTGTTTTTT. Residues: CASRSLNTGELFF.